These T cell receptor beta chains were read from a single sample in a study of early T cells in non-severe SARS-CoV-2 infection. TCRdb ran MiXCR on the 5' RACE reads and lists one entry per CDR3 protein. Of more than 60,000 distinct CDR3 sequences in the sample, under 15% were seen once. Sequencing used whole blood. These receptors were collected from an adult who was a healthcare worker with PCR-confirmed SARS-CoV-2 infection or an uninfected control (not recorded which). The CDR3 runs from the conserved cysteine through the conserved F or W. The D gene is left open where the match is weak. Not all rows give a size; the values are once, few, many and, for expanded clones, a class.

j_call	clone_size	v_call	d_call	cdr3_aa	cdr3_nt
TRBJ1-5	many	TRBV12-3/TRBV12-4	TRBD1	CASSPRQGNGPQHF	TGTGCCAGCAGTCCAAGACAGGGGAATGGGCCCCAGCATTTT
TRBJ2-3	-	TRBV2	-	CASFRGSGGRYTQYF	TGTGCCAGCTTTAGGGGTAGCGGTGGGCGATATACGCAGTATTTT
TRBJ2-1	many	TRBV7-2	TRBD2	CASSLEGLAPYNEQFF	TGTGCCAGCAGCTTAGAGGGACTAGCGCCCTACAATGAGCAGTTCTTC
TRBJ1-2	-	TRBV20-1	-	CSARDAKGVSYGYTF	TGCAGTGCTAGAGATGCGAAGGGTGTGAGCTATGGCTACACCTTC
TRBJ2-1	few	TRBV6-4	-	CASGASIFDEQFF	TGTGCCAGCGGTGCTAGCATTTTCGATGAGCAGTTCTTC
TRBJ1-2	-	TRBV2	-	CASRPEFLDGYTF	TGTGCCAGCAGGCCAGAATTCCTCGATGGCTACACCTTC
TRBJ2-1	many	TRBV6-6	-	CASSFPGGGLYNEQFF	TGTGCCAGCAGTTTCCCGGGAGGGGGCCTCTACAATGAGCAGTTCTTC
TRBJ2-1	-	TRBV20-1	-	CSAGNTRNEQFF	TGCAGTGCTGGAAACACCCGGAATGAGCAGTTCTTC
TRBJ2-7	-	TRBV7-2	TRBD2	CASSTGTSGTYEQYF	TGTGCCAGCAGTACCGGGACTAGCGGGACATACGAGCAGTACTTC
TRBJ1-5	few	TRBV5-1	-	CASSLQGRQPQHF	TGCGCCAGCAGCTTGCAGGGGAGGCAGCCCCAGCATTTT
TRBJ2-1	many	TRBV5-1	TRBD2	CASSSGLAGGLYNEQFF	TGCGCCAGCAGCTCAGGACTAGCGGGGGGGCTGTACAATGAGCAGTTCTTC
TRBJ2-3	-	TRBV29-1	TRBD1	CSVVQGPDTQYF	TGCAGCGTTGTACAGGGGCCAGATACGCAGTATTTT
TRBJ1-6	few	TRBV3-1	-	CASSQGANSPLHF	TGTGCCAGCAGCCAAGGGGCCAATTCACCCCTCCACTTT
TRBJ2-5	many	TRBV7-2	TRBD2	CASSLAGTSGGVLETQYF	TGTGCCAGCAGCTTAGCCGGGACTAGCGGGGGGGTTTTGGAGACCCAGTACTTC
TRBJ2-7	many	TRBV2	-	CASSEARFGEQYF	TGTGCCAGCAGTGAAGCTCGTTTTGGGGAGCAGTACTTC
TRBJ2-3	-	TRBV9	-	CASSVAGPPTDTQYF	TGTGCCAGCAGCGTAGCGGGACCCCCCACAGATACGCAGTATTTT
TRBJ1-4	once	TRBV5-1	TRBD1	CASSLEGGAGEKLFF	TGCGCCAGCAGCTTGGAAGGGGGCGCGGGTGAAAAACTGTTTTTT
TRBJ2-7	-	TRBV28	TRBD1	CASGGDRGLYEQYF	TGTGCCAGCGGTGGGGACAGGGGGCTCTACGAGCAGTACTTC
TRBJ1-6	many	TRBV6-1	TRBD1	CASSLLGQGASNSPLHF	TGTGCCAGCAGTCTCCTCGGACAGGGGGCAAGTAATTCACCCCTCCACTTT
TRBJ2-3	few	TRBV11-1	-	CASSLGRRDTQYF	TGTGCCAGCAGCCTGGGGAGGCGGGATACGCAGTATTTT
TRBJ2-7	-	TRBV7-2	TRBD2	CASSLRLAGSYEQYF	TGTGCCAGCAGCCTTCGGCTAGCGGGGTCCTACGAGCAGTACTTC
TRBJ1-6	-	TRBV5-5	-	CASSLRDPGPPLHF	TGTGCCAGCAGCCTCCGGGACCCCGGGCCACCCCTCCACTTT